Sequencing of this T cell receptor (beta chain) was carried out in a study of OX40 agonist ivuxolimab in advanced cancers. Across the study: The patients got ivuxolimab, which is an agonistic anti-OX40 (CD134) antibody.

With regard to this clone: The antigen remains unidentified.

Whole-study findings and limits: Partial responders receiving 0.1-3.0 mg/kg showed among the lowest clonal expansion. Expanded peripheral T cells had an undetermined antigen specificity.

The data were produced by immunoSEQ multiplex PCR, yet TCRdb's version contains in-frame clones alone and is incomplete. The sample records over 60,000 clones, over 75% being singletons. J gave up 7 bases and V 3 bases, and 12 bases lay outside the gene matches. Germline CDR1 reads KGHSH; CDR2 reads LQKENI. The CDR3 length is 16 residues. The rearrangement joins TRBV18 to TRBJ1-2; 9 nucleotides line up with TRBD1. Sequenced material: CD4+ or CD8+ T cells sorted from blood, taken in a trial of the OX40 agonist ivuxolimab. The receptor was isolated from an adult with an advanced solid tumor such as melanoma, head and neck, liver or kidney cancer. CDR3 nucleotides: TGTGCCAGCTCACCGGGTCAGGACAGGGGATTCAGTGGCTACACCTTC. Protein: CASSPGQDRGFSGYTF.